This T cell receptor beta chain is from a study of regulatory T cells in long-lasting Graves disease. V was shortened by 4 bases and J by 0 bases, with 9 bases between the two germline ends. Germline V lookup: CDR1 MNHNS, CDR2 SASEGT. The CDR3 runs to 14 residues. Both iRepertoire HTBI primers and Arm-PCR of CDR3 regions were used to build the TCR beta libraries. TCRdb used MiXCR to reprocess the multiplex PCR reads, holding one entry per CDR3 protein. Among around 400,000 distinct CDR3 sequences listed, roughly a quarter were seen once. Time point specified: persistent/refractory GD, antithyroid drugs over 5 years with positive TRAb. Isolated PBMC RNA provided the starting material for the TCR library. In regard to this clonotype: Just one base apart from a much larger clone, this may be a read error.

The TCR sequence derives from a female donor with Graves disease. This specimen consisted of peripheral blood mononuclear cells (PBMCs), obtained when the disease was refractory, from a patient treated with antithyroid drugs. The V call is TRBV6-1, the J call TRBJ1-1; D is uncertain. The CDR3 DNA follows: TGTGCCAGCAGTGGCAGCCTTATGAACACTGAAGCTTTCTTT. Its protein is CASSGSLMNTEAFF.